Following are 14 T cell receptor beta chains from one sample sequenced in a study of spatial heterogeneity in lung cancer. The time point is: sample taken at primary tumor resection. TCRs were sequenced from unsorted whole RNA of tumor, nontumor lung or PBMC. Each CDR3 protein gets one entry after TCRdb re-called the 5' RACE reads with MiXCR. The table lists 55,000 to 75,000 distinct CDR3 sequences, about 8% of them singletons, with about 15% in the top ten. This sample comprised PBMCs, obtained at surgery. These receptors all come from a female donor with early-stage non-small cell lung cancer.

This clonotype was seen only a few times. This rearrangement joins TRBV10-3 to TRBJ2-1, with 15 positions matching TRBD2. CDR1 ENHRY and CDR2 SYGVKD come from the germline V gene. The CDR3 covers 16 residues. Trimming cost V 5 bases and J 7 bases; bases outside gene matches: 6. The CDR3 coding sequence is TGTGCCATCAGTCAGGGACTAGCGGGAGGCGAGAATGAGCAGTTCTTC. Protein sequence: CAISQGLAGGENEQFF.

This clonotype was seen at least ten times. The chain couples TRBV20-1 to TRBJ2-7; D is undetermined. The CDR3 contains 10 residues. V lost 6 bases and J 4 bases, leaving 7 bases between the germline ends. Germline V gene data show CDR1 as DFQATT and CDR2 as SNEGSKA (reference sequence). The CDR3 loop is CSAQDYEQYF. The CDR3 DNA sequence: TGCAGTGCCCAAGATTACGAGCAGTACTTC.

This clonotype was counted many times. The CDR3 protein is CASTRDSEIYGYTF. In nucleotides, the CDR3 is TGTGCCAGCACCCGGGACAGCGAGATCTATGGCTACACCTTC. This chain joins TRBV6-1 and TRBJ1-2; TRBD1 agrees at 7 bases. Germline CDR1 is MNHNS and CDR2 is SASEGT. This CDR3 contains 14 residues. Germline trimming cut 7 bases from V and 4 bases from J; bases unmatched to any gene: 9.

This clonotype appeared many times. The chain combines TRBV9 with TRBJ1-1; TRBD1 aligns across 7 bases. The CDR3 has 15 amino acids. Per germline, CDR1 SGDLS and CDR2 YYNGEE. V trimming: 0 bases; J trimming: 1 base; junction bases outside the gene matches: 3. The CDR3 DNA reads TGTGCCAGCAGCGTAGAGACAGGGAAGAACACTGAAGCTTTCTTT. Its translation: CASSVETGKNTEAFF.

In its sample, this clonotype was seen a few times. This chain links TRBV28 with TRBJ2-3; possible D gene TRBD2, 6 bases. Trimming stripped 4 bases from V and 5 bases from J, with 13 bases between. Looked up from germline, CDR1 is MDHEN and CDR2 is SYDVKM. CDR3 length: 14 residues. This chain's CDR3 is CASSSGLKEDTQYF. The CDR3 DNA is TGTGCCAGCAGTTCGGGACTTAAAGAAGATACGCAGTATTTT.

This clonotype was picked up a small number of times. The chain is built from TRBV5-1 and TRBJ2-2, with TRBD2 matching over 10 bases. V gave up 1 base and J gave up 3 bases; unmatched junction bases: 6. Germline CDR1 is SGHRS and CDR2 is YFSETQ. The CDR3 totals 17 residues. The CDR3 loop reads CASSLRLAGEHTGELFF. In DNA, the CDR3 is TGCGCCAGCAGCTTGCGGCTAGCGGGAGAGCACACCGGGGAGCTGTTTTTT.

This clonotype was detected a few times. V gene TRBV7-8 combines with J gene TRBJ2-6, with 8 positions matching TRBD1. CDR1 and CDR2 (germline): SGHVS, FQNEAQ. V gave up 5 bases and J gave up 4 bases; unmatched junction bases: 7. This CDR3 has 16 residues. CDR3 coding DNA: TGTGCCAGCAGCGCGGACAGGGCGCTGGGGGCCAACGTCCTGACTTTC. Amino acids: CASSADRALGANVLTF.

This chain links TRBV3-1 with TRBJ2-1; the D call may be TRBD1 or TRBD2 (6 bases each). The CDR3 consists of 13 residues. Germline CDR1 and CDR2: LGHDT and YNNKEL (reference sequence). The V end was cut by 0 bases, the J end by 8 bases, with 8 bases between. The CDR3 here is CASSQEGGDEQFF. The CDR3 DNA is TGTGCCAGCAGCCAAGAGGGGGGCGATGAGCAGTTCTTC.

V and J are TRBV20-1 and TRBJ2-2; TRBD1 agrees at 9 bases. The V gene's germline CDR1 is DFQATT and CDR2 SNEGSKA (reference sequence). The trim removed 1 base at V and 5 bases at J, leaving 5 bases unmatched. The CDR3 consists of 15 residues. This chain's CDR3 is CSARVTGGATGELFF. The DNA for the CDR3 is TGCAGTGCTAGAGTAACAGGGGGCGCAACCGGGGAGCTGTTTTTT.

This clonotype showed up many times. The chain joins TRBV7-2 to TRBJ2-1; 11 nucleotides match TRBD2. The CDR3 covers 16 residues. CDR1 is SGHTA, CDR2 FQGNSA, per germline. With V trimmed by 5 bases and J by 4 bases, 7 bases remained unmatched. CDR3 sequence reads: CASSLRGTSGYNEQFF. CDR3 in DNA: TGTGCCAGCAGCCTTAGGGGGACTAGCGGATACAATGAGCAGTTCTTC.

The chain uses TRBV9 and TRBJ2-7; 9 nucleotides line up with TRBD1. V was pared by 0 bases and J by 2 bases, with 3 bases of the junction left unmatched. The CDR3 length is 15 residues. Per the germline V gene, CDR1 is SGDLS and CDR2 is YYNGEE. The CDR3 DNA is TGTGCCAGCAGCGTAGGGGGACAGGGACCCTACGAGCAGTACGTC. Translation: CASSVGGQGPYEQYV.

This clonotype is categorized as medium-sized (0.01 to 0.1%). J is TRBJ2-3 and V is TRBV15; the D is unclear. The germline CDR1 and CDR2 sequences are LNHNV and YYDKDF (reference sequence). The V end lost 4 bases, the J end lost 1 base, and 24 bases lay between the germline ends. The CDR3 consists of 19 residues. The CDR3 nucleotides read TGTGCCACCAGCATCTTACCCGCCAGTCAGCGAGTGGGCACAGATACGCAGTATTTT. Its translation: CATSILPASQRVGTDTQYF.

This clonotype was counted many times. This chain uses TRBV4-2 with TRBJ2-3, with D tentatively TRBD2 (5 bases). The ends were cut back, 2 bases at V and 2 bases at J, with 23 bases in the middle. CDR3 length: 19 residues. In germline, CDR1 is LGHNA, CDR2 YNFKEQ. CDR3 region: CASSQHPPPDGGSTDTQYF. DNA for the CDR3: TGTGCCAGCAGCCAACATCCTCCACCGGATGGCGGGTCCACAGATACGCAGTATTTT.

This CDR3 reads CASSQGDSTMNTEAFF. The CDR3 nucleotides are TGTGCCAGCAGCCAAGGGGACAGTACTATGAACACTGAAGCTTTCTTT. This chain connects TRBV3-1 to TRBJ1-1; 7 bases match TRBD1. Unmatched junction bases numbered 5, after V lost 1 base and J lost 0 bases. The CDR3 is made up of 16 amino acids. CDR1 is LGHDT and CDR2 is YNNKEL in the germline V gene (reference sequence).